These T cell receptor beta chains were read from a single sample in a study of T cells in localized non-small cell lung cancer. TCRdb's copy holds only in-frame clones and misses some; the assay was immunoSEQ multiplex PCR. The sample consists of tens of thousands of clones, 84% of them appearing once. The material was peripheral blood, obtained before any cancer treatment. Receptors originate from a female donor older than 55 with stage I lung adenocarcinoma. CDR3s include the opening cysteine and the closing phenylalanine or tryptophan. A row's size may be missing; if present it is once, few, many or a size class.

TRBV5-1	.	CASSSSGTIGGDTQYF
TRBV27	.	CASTPSEASGNNEQFF
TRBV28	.	CASSNPGPKDGYTF
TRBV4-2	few	CASSTTGTGGNQPQHF
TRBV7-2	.	CASSLTGGTGELFF
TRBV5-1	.	CASTRQGGYGYTF
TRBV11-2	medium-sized	CASSPQGCKATHF
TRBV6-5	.	CASSLQGRETQYF
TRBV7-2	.	CASSADRDGEKLFF
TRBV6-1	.	CASRAAGSGADTQYF